This TCR beta chain was sequenced in a study of beta chain features in type 1 diabetes. CD45RO/CCR7/CD25/CD127/CD95/CD27 separated CD4+ naive, central memory, regulatory and stem cell-like memory cells by sorting. The sequenced template was cDNA made from the entire isolated RNA. TCRdb's copy holds only in-frame clones and misses some; the assay was immunoSEQ multiplex PCR. The table has some 100,000 clones, about two fifths seen once. This clone turned up a few times. What it recognizes is unknown. The J segment lost 5 bases and the V segment lost 3 bases, leaving 16 bases of the junction unmatched. Germline values: CDR1 SGHRS, CDR2 YFSETQ. This CDR3 comprises 19 residues. Findings and limits, study-wide: Lower insertion and higher deletion counts appeared at VDJ junctions in type 1 diabetes patients. Naive, central memory and regulatory TCRB repertoires appeared more similar among patients than healthy donors.

The receptor was isolated from a woman aged 18-29 years in good health. Sequencing was carried out using stem cell memory CD4+ T cells from blood. The V and J genes are TRBV5-1 and TRBJ2-2; 10 nucleotides match TRBD1. The CDR3 nucleotides are TGCGCCAGCAGCTATTACGGGACAGGGGTTCGAGTGGGTACCGGGGAGCTGTTTTTT. Protein sequence: CASSYYGTGVRVGTGELFF.